This T cell receptor (beta chain) is drawn from a study of monozygotic twins with inflammatory bowel disease. Broader study findings: Any single strong signal or clonotype tied to IBD lacked support. Patient repertoires may have gained variability from differing immunosuppressive treatments. Healthy twins showed more clonotype sharing with others than IBD patients, especially patients with disease activity.

CDR1 and CDR2 (germline): MNHEY, SVGAGI. This CDR3 spans 15 amino acids. For each CDR3 protein, TCRdb gives one entry from its re-call of the 5' RACE reads, without DNA. This repertoire comprises 150,000 to 200,000 distinct CDR3 sequences; its ten largest clones make up 2.4%. About this clonotype itself: The antigen remains unidentified.

The source material was blood. The chain couples TRBV6-5 to TRBJ2-1; TCRdb returns TRBD1, unconfirmable since there is no DNA. The TCR comes from a human donor with ulcerative colitis or Crohn's disease, or a healthy co-twin of an affected twin (not recorded which). The CDR3 here is CASSYSGKRVGGTLF.